These T cell receptor beta chains were read from a single sample in a study of cytomegalovirus exposure and HLA in healthy donors. Assay: immunoSEQ multiplex PCR; the TCRdb copy retains only in-frame clones and omits some. The data hold around 120,000 clones, with approximately 80% observed a single time. The sample taken for sequencing was PBMCs. The receptors shown here come from a woman aged 40-49 years in good health and CMV-seropositive. Both conserved end residues are part of each CDR3.

V: TRBV11-2
CDR3: CASSLWFGGGPYEQYF

V: TRBV5-4
CDR3: CASSTELRSETQYF

V: TRBV15
CDR3: CATSRRGQGGTEAFF

V: TRBV10-1
CDR3: CASSESRTGTGTHQETQYF

V: TRBV7-9
CDR3: CASSNIPKATQYF

V: TRBV28
CDR3: CASSPGTENTEAFF

V: TRBV7-9
CDR3: CASSLAIAGLETQYF

V: TRBV13
CDR3: CASSFHSYNEQFF

V: TRBV23-1
CDR3: CASSPRDRVGEQYF

V: TRBV10-3
CDR3: CAIGGQGVGTEAFF

V: TRBV28
CDR3: CASSSSGTSVGYEQYF

V: TRBV7-2
CDR3: CASSPGLAHTDTQYF

V: TRBV19
CDR3: CASRGLTDSGNTIYF

V: TRBV12-2
CDR3: CASRPKDRAYGYTF

V: TRBV9
CDR3: CASSVDQGTDTQYF

V: TRBV7-3
CDR3: CASSRGARGYGNTEAFF

V: TRBV5-4
CDR3: CASSVTGNYGYTF

V: TRBV30
CDR3: CAWTPRDTIYF

V: TRBV6-5
CDR3: CASSYISGGAKNEQFF

V: TRBV9
CDR3: CASSVGLRGGSDTQYF

V: TRBV10-3
CDR3: CAIGEDSPLYLNTEAFF

V: TRBV9
CDR3: CASSVGAGTATGELFF

V: TRBV9
CDR3: CASTPTGFDQETQYF

V: TRBV7-3
CDR3: CASSRSSGGAVETQYF

V: TRBV6-5
CDR3: CASSKGGVGNQPQHF

V: TRBV6-4
CDR3: CASSEGLAGPNEQFF

V: TRBV10-3
CDR3: CAIRQDNEQFF

V: TRBV19
CDR3: CASSIAGLRETQYF

V: TRBV6-5
CDR3: CATTLADQETQYF

V: TRBV5-4
CDR3: CASSYLRSNTEAFF

V: TRBV7-8
CDR3: CASSLQGGGELFF

V: TRBV28
CDR3: CASSFPSGSGSDTQYF

V: TRBV30
CDR3: CAWRGAGLAGNEQFF

V: TRBV11-3
CDR3: CASSPGLAGGLNTGELFF

V: TRBV10-3
CDR3: CAISDRETGSGANVLTF

V: TRBV1
CDR3: CTSSQETKGAGGAQDTQYF

V: TRBV27
CDR3: CASSFFGLAGGYEQYF

V: TRBV10-1
CDR3: CASSLDSSYEQYF

V: TRBV19
CDR3: CASSLTGGTDTQYF

V: TRBV15
CDR3: CATSRGGTGATYEQYF

V: TRBV7-9
CDR3: CASSPSRGGTDTQYF

V: TRBV30
CDR3: CAWSVAASEGETQYF

V: TRBV28
CDR3: CASLSTYEQYF

V: TRBV5-1
CDR3: CASSPGTGGRGYTF

V: TRBV15
CDR3: CATSGGQGTADTQYF

V: TRBV4-3
CDR3: CASSQLKLAGGPDGELFF

V: TRBV5-1
CDR3: CASSPGQNTDTQYF

V: TRBV14
CDR3: CASRRLEDTQYF

V: TRBV9
CDR3: CASSVTGTSGSEQFF

V: TRBV9
CDR3: CASSAGRASQETQYF

V: TRBV27
CDR3: CASRPSGALGGYTF

V: TRBV7-2
CDR3: CASSRSRSSNQPQHF

V: TRBV7-8
CDR3: CASSPLRGLYNEQFF

V: TRBV10-3
CDR3: CAISESMGSGSATDTQYF

V: TRBV28
CDR3: CASTEQLYEQYF